Shown below are 17 T cell receptor beta chains from a single sample sequenced in a study of technical replicates of blood from a few donors. The repertoire was sequenced with immunoSEQ multiplex PCR; TCRdb's copy has only in-frame clones and lacks some. Among roughly 87,000 clones listed, around 95% were seen once. The sample was T cells isolated from PBMCs. These receptors were obtained from a human donor in good health.

The chain is built from TRBV28 and TRBJ2-7; 10 positions match TRBD2. The CDR3 extends over 17 amino acids. V dropped 5 bases and J dropped 5; count of bases not matched to a gene: 15. Germline CDR1 is MDHEN and CDR2 is SYDVKM. CDR3 region: CASSDYWLSGRRDEQYF. The CDR3 bases are TGTGCCAGCAGTGACTATTGGCTTAGCGGGAGGCGGGACGAGCAGTACTTC.

V gene TRBV21-1 combines with J gene TRBJ2-6; the D call of TRBD1 is as the table states it, not checked on the DNA. TRBV21-1 is a recognized pseudogene. The CDR3 extends over 15 amino acids. CDR3 amino acids: CASPLQGPGANVLTF. CDR3 sequence (DNA): TGTGCCAGCCCTTTACAGGGTCCTGGGGCCAACGTCCTGACTTTC.

V and J are TRBV5-1 and TRBJ2-1; tentative D call: TRBD2 (6 bases). Germline V CDR1 and CDR2: SGHRS, YFSETQ. The germline V and J ends were trimmed by 5 bases and 1 base, with 16 bases remaining between them. The CDR3 is made up of 16 amino acids. In nucleotides, the CDR3 is TGCGCCAGCAGTAGACCGGAGGAGGGATCCTACAATGAGCAGTTCTTC. Amino acid sequence: CASSRPEEGSYNEQFF.

V usage is TRBV7-2 and J usage is TRBJ2-6; D might be TRBD2 (5 bases). Germline V lookup: CDR1 SGHTA, CDR2 FQGNSA. Deletions cut 6 bases from V and 0 bases from J, with 9 bases between. The CDR3 length is 15 residues. The CDR3 reads CASRSGYSGANVLTF. Written as DNA, the CDR3 is TGTGCCAGCAGGAGCGGCTACTCTGGGGCCAACGTCCTGACTTTC. Complete variable domain (other parts from reference TRBV7-2 and TRBJ2-6): GAGVSQSPSNKVTEKGKDVELRCDPISGHTALYWYRQSLGQGLEFLIYFQGNSAPDKSGLPSDRFSAERTGGSVSTLTIQRTQQEDSAVYLCASRSGYSGANVLTFGAGSRLTVL.

The V and J genes are TRBV7-2 and TRBJ2-1; tentative D call: TRBD1 (5 bases). CDR1 SGHTA and CDR2 FQGNSA come from the germline V gene. This CDR3 has 12 residues. The V end was cut by 0 bases, the J end by 10 bases, with 7 bases between. The CDR3 region is CASSLAHREQFF. CDR3 nucleotides: TGTGCCAGCAGCTTAGCGCACAGGGAGCAGTTCTTC.

This sequence joins TRBV21-1 and TRBJ2-4; TRBD1, as called in the table, went unchecked against the DNA. TRBV21-1 is a recognized pseudogene. This CDR3 comprises 17 residues. The CDR3 DNA reads TGTGCCAGCAGCGTTAAAGGGGACAAAAAAGCCAAAAACATTCAGTACTTC. This sequence encodes CASSVKGDKKAKNIQYF.

The chain carries TRBV9 and TRBJ2-5; possibly TRBD2 for D (7 bases). This CDR3 contains 14 residues. Germline CDR1 SGDLS, CDR2 YYNGEE. Trimming cost V 4 bases and J 1 base, with 11 bases left between them. CDR3 sequence: CASSPGGFQETQYF. The CDR3 coding sequence is TGTGCCAGCAGCCCGGGGGGCTTCCAAGAGACCCAGTACTTC.

This sequence joins TRBV5-1 and TRBJ1-1; D gene ambiguous. The V end was cut by 0 bases, the J end by 2 bases, with 5 bases between. Looked up from germline, CDR1 is SGHRS and CDR2 is YFSETQ. CDR3 length: 13 amino acids. CDR3 in amino acids: CASSLVLNTEAFF. CDR3 nucleotide sequence: TGCGCCAGCAGCTTGGTCCTAAACACTGAAGCTTTCTTT.

The chain employs TRBV6-1 and TRBJ1-2; TRBD1 agrees at 8 bases. CDR3 size: 15 residues. Germline assignment: CDR1 MNHNS and CDR2 SASEGT. V shed 9 bases, J shed 6 bases, and the junction held 15 bases outside the gene matches. CDR3 DNA sequence: TGTGCCAGTCCGGACAGGGAGATAAAGGAGAATGGCTACACCTTC. Residues: CASPDREIKENGYTF.

J is TRBJ2-3 and V is TRBV29-1; D perhaps matches TRBD1 (6 bases). This CDR3 has 14 residues. V was trimmed by 7 bases and J by 2 bases, leaving 16 bases between them. Germline CDR1 is SQVTM and CDR2 is ANQGSEA. For the CDR3, the DNA is TGCAGCGCCCTTCAGGACAGTTTCACAGATACGCAGTATTTT. It translates to CSALQDSFTDTQYF.

The chain employs TRBV6-1 and TRBJ1-3, with 11 bases fitting TRBD1. Germline CDR1 and CDR2: MNHNS and SASEGT. V was pared by 4 bases and J by 0 bases, with 11 bases of the junction left unmatched. The CDR3 is 19 amino acids. CDR3 sequence reads: CASSAQSGQGVSSGNTIYF. The CDR3 DNA follows: TGTGCCAGCAGTGCACAATCGGGACAGGGGGTCTCCTCTGGAAACACCATATATTTT.

V usage is TRBV2 and J usage is TRBJ2-7; the match to TRBD2 covers 7 bases. V was clipped by 8 bases and J by 9 bases; unmatched bases: 13. The CDR3 is 13 residues long. CDR1 and CDR2 from the germline V gene are SNHLY and FYNNEI. CDR3 sequence: CASGSSGRDTQYF. The CDR3 bases are TGTGCCAGCGGATCTAGCGGACGGGATACGCAGTACTTC. The full variable domain, rest sourced from reference TRBV2 and TRBJ2-7, is EPEVTQTPSHQVTQMGQEVILRCVPISNHLYFYWYRQILGQKVEFLVSFYNNEISEKSEIFDDQFSVERPDGSNFTLKIRSTKLEDSAMYFCASGSSGRDTQYFGPGTRLTVT.

The V and J genes are TRBV5-1 and TRBJ2-1; 8 nucleotides align to TRBD1. Germline trimming cut 1 base from V and 7 bases from J; bases unmatched to any gene: 16. CDR1 is SGHRS and CDR2 is YFSETQ in the germline V gene. CDR3 length equals 18 residues. The CDR3 nucleotides are TGCGCCAGCAGCTTGATCGGACAGGGTGTTTCCGACAAGAATGAGCAGTTCTTC. Amino acid sequence: CASSLIGQGVSDKNEQFF.

The chain joins TRBV7-2 to TRBJ2-7, with 10 bases identical to TRBD1. J lost 2 bases, V lost 1 base, and 8 bases had no gene match. CDR3 length equals 17 residues. Looked up from germline, CDR1 is SGHTA and CDR2 is FQGNSA. Written as DNA, the CDR3 is TGTGCCAGCAGCTTAGTACATAGGGACAGGGGCGCCTACGAGCAGTACTTC. Translation: CASSLVHRDRGAYEQYF. Using reference TRBV7-2 and TRBJ2-7 for the parts outside the CDR3, the full variable domain is GAGVSQSPSNKVTEKGKDVELRCDPISGHTALYWYRQSLGQGLEFLIYFQGNSAPDKSGLPSDRFSAERTGGSVSTLTIQRTQQEDSAVYLCASSLVHRDRGAYEQYFGPGTRLTVT.

CDR3 region: CASSGRDRRTDTQYF. The CDR3 region has the DNA TGTGCCAGCAGCGGCCGGGACAGACGCACAGATACGCAGTATTTT. V usage is TRBV7-9 and J usage is TRBJ2-3; 7 positions match TRBD1. Germline CDR1 reads SEHNR; CDR2 reads FQNEAQ (reference sequence). CDR3 length: 15 residues. The ends lost 5 bases at V and 1 base at J; junction bases unmatched: 6.

The V gene is TRBV11-2, the J gene TRBJ1-1; a possible D gene is TRBD1 (6 bases). The CDR3 length is 17 residues. V was shortened by 4 bases and J by 4 bases, with 22 bases between the two germline ends. CDR1 SGHAT and CDR2 FQNNGV come from the germline V gene. The CDR3 sequence: CASSSSGVTGLSTEAFF. The CDR3 coding sequence is TGTGCCAGCAGCTCGAGCGGGGTGACAGGCCTGTCCACTGAAGCTTTCTTT.

This chain joins TRBV28 and TRBJ2-7, with 8 bases aligning to TRBD1. Germline trimming cut 4 bases from V and 3 bases from J; bases unmatched to any gene: 8. This CDR3 comprises 15 residues. In germline, CDR1 is MDHEN, CDR2 SYDVKM. CDR3 in amino acids: CASSSISTGGYEQYF. The CDR3 coding sequence is TGTGCCAGCAGTTCTATCAGCACAGGGGGCTACGAGCAGTACTTC.